This T cell receptor (beta chain) was sequenced during a study of blood T cells in healthy people across ages. The sample holds a few counts of this clonotype. This may come from a read error, since a much larger clone is one base off. CDR3 length: 15 residues. Per germline, CDR1 SGHTA and CDR2 FQGNSA. V gave up 0 bases and J gave up 11 bases, with 19 bases separating them. Primed by a sample-barcoded 5' primer and a J-beta primer mix, a second PCR proceeded for roughly 7 to 11 cycles. TCRdb reprocessed the 5' RACE reads with MiXCR, giving one entry per CDR3 protein. This table holds over 500,000 distinct CDR3 sequences, approximately 52% found once.

The sequence was collected from a woman of 80 years or more in good health. This rearrangement joins TRBV7-2 to TRBJ2-5; tentatively, D is TRBD2 (6 bases). The sequencing input was blood. The CDR3 loop reads CASSLAGTAYNEQYF. The CDR3 DNA is TGTGCCAGCAGCTTAGCTGGGACTGCCTACAATGAGCAGTACTTC.